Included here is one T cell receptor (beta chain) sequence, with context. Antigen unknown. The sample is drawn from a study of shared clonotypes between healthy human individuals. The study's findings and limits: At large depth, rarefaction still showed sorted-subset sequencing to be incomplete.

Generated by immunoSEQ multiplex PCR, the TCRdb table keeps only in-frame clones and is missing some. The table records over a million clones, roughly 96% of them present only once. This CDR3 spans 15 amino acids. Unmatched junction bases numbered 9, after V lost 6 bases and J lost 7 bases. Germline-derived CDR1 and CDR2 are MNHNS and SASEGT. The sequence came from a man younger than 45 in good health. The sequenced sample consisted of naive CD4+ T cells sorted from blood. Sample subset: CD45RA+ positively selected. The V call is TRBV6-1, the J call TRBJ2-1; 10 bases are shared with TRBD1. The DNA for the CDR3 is TGTGCCAGCAGGGGGGACAGGGGCAATTTGAATGAGCAGTTCTTC. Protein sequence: CASRGDRGNLNEQFF.